The clone carrying this T cell receptor beta chain has just a few counts. Its antigen is not known. The source of the sample is a study of blood T cells in healthy people across ages. Notes on the study in general: CMV status of donors was not determined, possibly confounding expanded clonotype changes.

The CDR3 sequence is 13 residues long. V was cut by 2 bases and J by 5 bases, with 8 bases left in between. Germline CDR1 KGHDR, CDR2 SFDVKD. A second PCR, run for roughly 6 to 11 cycles, used a sample-barcoded 5' primer plus a J-beta primer mix. From each sample, at least 2.5 million paired-end reads containing CDR3 were obtained. TCRdb re-derived calls from the 5' RACE reads in MiXCR, one entry per CDR3 protein. The table includes about 780,000 distinct CDR3 sequences, around a quarter detected once. The data also belong to a second study, concerning T cells of mothers and their children. That investigation notes: Healthy Caucasian mothers, a few in number, and their six children were the donors. Each child contributed 3.1 million or so TCR beta CDR3 reads, while each mother contributed over 9.5 million.

This TCR came from a boy between 5 and 17 years old in good health. The rearrangement joins TRBV24-1 to TRBJ2-5; D not certain. Sequencing was done on a sample of blood. The CDR3 spells CATSDSPSETQYF. The CDR3 DNA sequence: TGTGCCACCAGTGATTCGCCCTCGGAGACCCAGTACTTC.